Below are 2 T cell receptor beta chains sequenced from a single sample in a study of T cell responses to AZD1222 COVID-19 vaccine. Using immunoSEQ multiplex PCR, the repertoire was profiled, and TCRdb retains in-frame clones only, with some absent. The sample carries roughly 110,000 clones, 90% to 95% recorded once. Sequencing used peripheral blood, obtained on day 0 of AZD1222 vaccination. All receptors come from an adult in good health.

This clone was counted only a few times. This chain uses TRBV7-9 with TRBJ2-1; TRBD2 agrees at 11 bases. V gave up 5 bases and J gave up 8 bases; unmatched junction bases: 14. The CDR3 spans 17 residues. CDR1 is SEHNR, CDR2 FQNEAQ, per germline (reference sequence). In DNA form, the CDR3 reads TGTGCCAGCAGCCCCTTAGGTAGCGGGGGGGTAATCGATGAGCAGTTCTTC. Amino acid sequence: CASSPLGSGGVIDEQFF.

The chain uses TRBV19 and TRBJ2-2; the D is unclear. V shed 2 bases and J shed 2 bases, with 9 bases lying between them. The CDR3 has 15 residues. Germline CDR1 is LNHDA and CDR2 is SQIVND (reference sequence). Here the CDR3 reads CASSIWQRNTGELFF. The CDR3 region has the DNA TGTGCCAGTAGTATATGGCAGAGAAACACCGGGGAGCTGTTTTTT.